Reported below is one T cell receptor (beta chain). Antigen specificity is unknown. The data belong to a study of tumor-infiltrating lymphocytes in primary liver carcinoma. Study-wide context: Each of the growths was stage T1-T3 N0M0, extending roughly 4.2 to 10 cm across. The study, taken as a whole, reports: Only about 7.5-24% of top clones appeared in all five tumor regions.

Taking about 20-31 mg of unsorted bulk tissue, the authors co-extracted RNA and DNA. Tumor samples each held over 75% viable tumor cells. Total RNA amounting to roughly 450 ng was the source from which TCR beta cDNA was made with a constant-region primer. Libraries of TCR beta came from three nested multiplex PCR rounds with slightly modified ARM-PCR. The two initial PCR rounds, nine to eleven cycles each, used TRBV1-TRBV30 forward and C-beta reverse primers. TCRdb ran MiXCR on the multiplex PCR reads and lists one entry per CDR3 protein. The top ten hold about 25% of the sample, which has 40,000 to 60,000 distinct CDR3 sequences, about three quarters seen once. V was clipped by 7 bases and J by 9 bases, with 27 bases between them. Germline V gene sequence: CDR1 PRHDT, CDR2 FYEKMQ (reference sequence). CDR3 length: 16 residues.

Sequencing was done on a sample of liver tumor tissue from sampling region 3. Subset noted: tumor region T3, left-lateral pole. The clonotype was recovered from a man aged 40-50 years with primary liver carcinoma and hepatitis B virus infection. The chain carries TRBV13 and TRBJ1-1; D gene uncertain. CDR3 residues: CASNWRGAGIASQAFF. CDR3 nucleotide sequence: TGTGCCAGCAACTGGCGAGGAGCAGGTATCGCCTCTCAAGCTTTCTTT.